Each of the 27 T cell receptor beta chains below was sequenced from the same sample in a study of blood T cells in healthy people across ages. A second PCR of roughly 6 to 12 cycles used a sample-barcoded 5' primer and a J-beta primer mix. Each CDR3 protein is one row after TCRdb ran MiXCR on the 5' RACE reads. The sample has fewer than 800,000 distinct CDR3 sequences, roughly 32% seen once. Specimen: blood. Every receptor here comes from a woman over 75 in good health.

A few counts support this clonotype. It may be a read error: a sequence one base away is much more abundant. This sequence joins TRBV6-6 and TRBJ2-5; 8 bases fit TRBD2. The J call may not be correct, given that the DNA end is closer to TRBJ2-1. This CDR3 spans 13 amino acids. Germline CDR1 is MNHNY and CDR2 is SVGAGI (reference sequence). The CDR3 loop is CASSRGGAETQFF. CDR3 bases: TGTGCCAGCAGTCGGGGGGGTGCAGAGACCCAGTTCTTC.

The chain joins TRBV12-3 or TRBV12-4 to TRBJ2-5, with TRBD2 matching 10 bases. This CDR3 comprises 17 residues. V shed 1 base and J 7 bases; nucleotides not matched to a gene: 12. The CDR3 region is CASSLVRAGGPRGTQYF. The CDR3 region has the DNA TGTGCCAGCAGTTTAGTTCGAGCGGGGGGGCCGAGGGGGACCCAGTACTTC.

This rearrangement joins TRBV29-1 to TRBJ2-7; D is unresolved. The ends were cut back, 6 bases at V and 2 bases at J, with 11 bases in the middle. Germline-derived CDR1 and CDR2 are SQVTM and ANQGSEA. This CDR3 spans 12 amino acids. CDR3 DNA: TGCAGCGTCGCGGAGAAGGCCTACGAGCAGTACTTC. Protein: CSVAEKAYEQYF.

With regard to this clonotype: This may be a read error, as it is one base from a much larger clone. The chain has TRBV27 and TRBJ2-5; D is perhaps TRBD1 or TRBD2 (6 bases each). Trimming stripped 6 bases from V and 5 bases from J, with 16 bases between. Germline lookup yields CDR1 MNHEY and CDR2 SMNVEV (reference sequence). This CDR3 region has 14 residues. The CDR3 sequence: CASRRGGPLETQYF. The CDR3 nucleotides are TGTGCCAGCAGGCGAGGGGGGCCCCTGGAGACCCAGTACTTC.

This clonotype showed up many times. V usage is TRBV4-1 and J usage is TRBJ2-3; D remains ambiguous. Between the trimmed V and J ends, which lost 0 bases and 0 bases, there was a span of 13 bases. CDR1 and CDR2 (germline): MGHRA, YSYEKL. CDR3 length: 17 amino acids. This chain's CDR3 is CASSQDWPAPSTDTQYF. DNA for the CDR3: TGCGCCAGCAGCCAAGATTGGCCGGCTCCTAGCACAGATACGCAGTATTTT.

The chain has TRBV4-1 and TRBJ2-5; D might be TRBD2 (6 bases). Per germline, CDR1 MGHRA and CDR2 YSYEKL. Trimming took 1 base from V and 11 from J, leaving 14 bases between them. The CDR3 runs to 13 residues. CDR3 sequence reads: CASSQGAGGEQYF. The CDR3 bases are TGCGCCAGCAGCCAAGGGGCCGGGGGAGAGCAGTACTTC.

The sample holds many counts of this clonotype. This sequence joins TRBV7-2 and TRBJ2-6; TRBD1 matches 8 bases. V lost 3 bases and J lost 5; bases outside the gene matches: 3. The CDR3 totals 15 residues. CDR1 SGHTA and CDR2 FQGNSA come from the germline V gene. The CDR3: CASSFGQGRANVLTF. In DNA form, the CDR3 reads TGTGCCAGCAGCTTCGGACAGGGAAGGGCCAACGTCCTGACTTTC.

This clonotype has ten or more counts. The chain recombines TRBV15 with TRBJ2-5, with 14 bases lining up with TRBD2. Trimming cost V 3 bases and J 4 bases; bases outside gene matches: 1. Germline-derived CDR1 and CDR2 are LNHNV and YYDKDF (reference sequence). This CDR3 has 15 residues. The DNA for the CDR3 is TGTGCCACCAGCAGCGGGACTAGCGGGGGAGAGACCCAGTACTTC. This encodes CATSSGTSGGETQYF.

This clonotype was counted at least ten times. The chain recombines TRBV5-1 with TRBJ2-2, with no clear D. The CDR3 is made up of 14 amino acids. Germline assignment: CDR1 SGHRS and CDR2 YFSETQ. Trimming stripped 7 bases from V and 2 bases from J, with 12 bases between. The DNA for the CDR3 is TGCGCCAGCCGTTTTGCAGGAAACACCGGGGAGCTGTTTTTT. Its translation: CASRFAGNTGELFF.

This clonotype was picked up many times. V is TRBV29-1 and J is TRBJ1-2; 7 nucleotides agree with TRBD1. After removal of 4 bases from V and 8 bases from J, the junction contained 4 bases not matched to a gene. The CDR3 length is 11 residues. Germline CDR1 SQVTM, CDR2 ANQGSEA. Here the CDR3 DNA reads TGCAGCGTTGGACAGGGCGGGGGCTACACCTTC. The encoded protein is CSVGQGGGYTF.

The V gene is TRBV29-1, the J gene TRBJ2-3; tentatively, D is TRBD1 (5 bases). V was cut by 5 bases and J by 6 bases, with 18 bases left in between. The V gene's germline CDR1 is SQVTM and CDR2 ANQGSEA. The CDR3 extends over 14 amino acids. The CDR3 here is CSVPGNSLLDTQYF. DNA for the CDR3: TGCAGCGTTCCAGGGAATTCCCTTTTGGATACGCAGTATTTT.

In this sample, this clonotype turned up a few times. V usage is TRBV5-4 and J usage is TRBJ2-7, with a possible D match to TRBD2 (5 bases). The CDR3 is 14 residues long. Germline V gene data show CDR1 as SGHNT and CDR2 as YYREEE (reference sequence). Trimming left V 5 bases short and J 0 bases short, with 12 bases between. The CDR3 protein is CASRDGVVSYEQYF. The CDR3 DNA follows: TGTGCCAGCAGGGACGGGGTCGTCTCCTACGAGCAGTACTTC. Together with reference TRBV5-4 and TRBJ2-7, the CDR3 gives the full variable domain: ETGVTQSPTHLIKTRGQQVTLRCSSQSGHNTVSWYQQALGQGPQFIFQYYREEENGRGNFPPRFSGLQFPNYSSELNVNALELDDSALYLCASRDGVVSYEQYFGPGTRLTVT.

The chain carries TRBV3-1 and TRBJ2-1; D gene uncertain. Germline assignment: CDR1 LGHDT and CDR2 YNNKEL (reference sequence). CDR3 length: 14 residues. Trimming removed 1 base at V and 10 bases at J, with 14 bases between. This CDR3 reads CASSQGPYQGEQFF. CDR3 coding DNA: TGTGCCAGCAGCCAAGGGCCGTACCAAGGGGAGCAGTTCTTC.

Ten or more counts support this clonotype. This chain uses TRBV20-1 with TRBJ2-5, with 13 positions matching TRBD2. This CDR3 comprises 18 residues. The J segment lost 4 bases and the V segment lost 5 bases, leaving 16 bases of the junction unmatched. Germline-derived CDR1 and CDR2 are DFQATT and SNEGSKA (reference sequence). The chain's CDR3 is CSAGLYPGTSGAGETQYF. The CDR3 DNA reads TGCAGTGCTGGACTCTATCCGGGGACTAGCGGGGCGGGAGAGACCCAGTACTTC.

A note on this clonotype: A much larger clone differs by one base, so this may be a read error. The rearrangement joins TRBV28 to TRBJ1-2; D possibly corresponds to TRBD1 (6 bases). V was trimmed by 6 bases and J by 6 bases, leaving 8 bases between them. This CDR3 region has 11 residues. The germline V gene encodes CDR1 MDHEN and CDR2 SYDVKM. DNA of the CDR3: TGTGCCAGCAGAGGGGGAAATGGCTACACCTTC. As protein: CASRGGNGYTF.

This clonotype was found a few times. The chain is built from TRBV5-1 and TRBJ2-1, with D maybe TRBD2 (6 bases). V was pared by 3 bases and J by 7 bases, with 17 bases between. Germline lookup yields CDR1 SGHRS and CDR2 YFSETQ. The CDR3 is made up of 15 amino acids. The CDR3 here is CASSSGTPPGNEQFF. The CDR3 region has the DNA TGCGCCAGCAGCTCCGGGACTCCCCCGGGGAATGAGCAGTTCTTC.

Note on this clonotype: This may be a read error, as it is one base from a much larger clone. This chain uses TRBV7-8 with TRBJ2-7; 8 nucleotides align to TRBD1. In germline, CDR1 is SGHVS, CDR2 FQNEAQ. J was trimmed by 2 bases and V by 5 bases; bases with no gene match: 5. The CDR3 loop spans 14 amino acids. The CDR3 here is CASSARGLTYEQYF. Here the CDR3 DNA reads TGTGCCAGCAGCGCCAGGGGGCTGACCTACGAGCAGTACTTC.

CDR3 in DNA: TGTGCCAGCAGCCAAGCGGGCAGGGGAGGGACCGGGGAGCTGTTTTTT. Its protein product is CASSQAGRGGTGELFF. J is TRBJ2-2 and V is TRBV4-2; TRBD2 is a possible D gene (7 bases). Deletions cut 1 base from V and 5 bases from J, with 14 bases between. CDR1 and CDR2 (germline): LGHNA, YNFKEQ. The CDR3 length is 16 residues.

The gene calls are TRBV3-1 and TRBJ2-1; D gene uncertain. The J call may not be correct, given that the DNA end is closer to TRBJ2-7. This CDR3 comprises 17 residues. Germline loops: CDR1 LGHDT, CDR2 YNNKEL (reference sequence). CDR3 coding DNA: TGTGCCAGCAGCCAAGGACTCCCCCTGAGCTCCTACAATGAGCAGTACTTC. Amino acids: CASSQGLPLSSYNEQYF.

The chain couples TRBV15 to TRBJ2-3, with D possibly being TRBD1 or TRBD2 (7 bases each). The CDR3 is 18 amino acids. V lost 3 bases and J 2 bases, leaving 21 bases between the germline ends. Germline V gives CDR1 LNHNV, CDR2 YYDKDF (reference sequence). This CDR3 reads CATSSSGQGGVLTDTQYF. The CDR3 DNA follows: TGTGCCACCAGCAGCTCCGGTCAGGGGGGGGTTCTCACAGATACGCAGTATTTT.

This clonotype has a single count. V and J are TRBV28 and TRBJ1-3, with D possibly matching TRBD1 (6 bases). V lost 6 bases and J 0 bases, leaving 18 bases between the germline ends. Germline V CDR1 and CDR2: MDHEN, SYDVKM. This CDR3 is 17 amino acids long. DNA for the CDR3: TGTGCCAGCAGCTCTACCCGCCGGACAGCCTCTGGAAACACCATATATTTT. Its translation: CASSSTRRTASGNTIYF.

This clonotype was picked up many times. The chain couples TRBV7-3 to TRBJ2-1; D possibly corresponds to TRBD2 (5 bases). The CDR3 consists of 16 residues. The V end lost 5 bases, the J end lost 0 bases, and 14 bases lay between the germline ends. In germline, CDR1 is SGHTA, CDR2 FQGTGA. The CDR3 region is CASSPPGKSSYNEQFF. CDR3 DNA sequence: TGTGCCAGCAGCCCTCCGGGGAAGAGCTCCTACAATGAGCAGTTCTTC.

This clonotype has just a few counts. The rearrangement links TRBV3-1 to TRBJ1-1, with 8 bases lining up with TRBD1. CDR3 length: 17 residues. After removal of 3 bases from V and 0 bases from J, the junction contained 9 bases not matched to a gene. Germline V gene sequence: CDR1 LGHDT, CDR2 YNNKEL (reference sequence). As DNA, the CDR3 is TGTGCCAGCAGCCAGTACGCAGGGGGCACAATGAACACTGAAGCTTTCTTT. This sequence encodes CASSQYAGGTMNTEAFF.

The rearrangement uses TRBV5-8 and TRBJ2-7; TRBD2 might be the D (5 bases). Trimming took off 0 bases at V and 5 bases at J, with 12 bases between the two ends. Germline assignment: CDR1 SGHTS and CDR2 YDEGEE. This CDR3 has 14 amino acids. CDR3 coding DNA: TGTGCCAGCAGCTTGGCGGACCGGGGTGACGAGCAGTACTTC. Protein product: CASSLADRGDEQYF.

Note on this clonotype: This may be a read error: a much more frequent sequence differs by one nucleotide. The chain combines TRBV6-2 or TRBV6-3 with TRBJ2-3, with D perhaps TRBD2 (5 bases). Germline V gene data show CDR1 as MNHEY and CDR2 as SVGEGT. The CDR3 runs to 17 residues. Here the CDR3 DNA reads TGTGCCAGCAGTTCCCCTTTAGGCGGGCAGCATACAGATGCGCAGTATTTT. Its translation: CASSSPLGGQHTDAQYF.

This chain uses TRBV12-3 or TRBV12-4 with TRBJ2-3; TRBD1 matches 7 bases. V was clipped by 8 bases and J by 6 bases; unmatched bases: 11. CDR3 size: 14 residues. CDR3 residues: CASGTQGFADTQYF. The CDR3 nucleotides are TGTGCCAGCGGAACACAGGGGTTTGCGGATACGCAGTATTTT.

J is TRBJ1-2 and V is TRBV29-1; tentatively, D is TRBD1 (5 bases). The CDR3 is made up of 13 amino acids. Germline CDR1 SQVTM, CDR2 ANQGSEA. V was pared by 0 bases and J by 4 bases, with 9 bases between. CDR3 protein: CSVEDRQGYGYTF. Written as DNA, the CDR3 is TGCAGCGTTGAAGATAGGCAGGGCTATGGCTACACCTTC.